Reported below is one T cell receptor (beta chain). Germline lookup yields CDR1 KGHSH and CDR2 LQKENI. The CDR3 length is 15 residues. The ends lost 3 bases at V and 6 bases at J; junction bases unmatched: 9. The data belong to a study of blood T cell repertoires in COVID-19. Overall study context: Samples representing acute and convalescent COVID-19 were sourced from the United States, Italy and Spain. In each case, the material was cDNA or gDNA derived from T cells, B-cell-depleted T cells, or PBMCs.

Original data processing: Using reference gene primer amplification, nucleated cell counts were estimated. Here immunoSEQ multiplex PCR was the method, and the copy in TCRdb shows in-frame clones only, minus some. V, J and clone size derive from that table, while D and trimming were established from the DNA sequence. This sample yields around 250,000 clones, of which 75% to 95% are seen a single time; 2.8% belongs to the top ten. Participants' own reports of clinical history determined their cohort assignment. The receptor was isolated from a man aged 40-50 years who had been exposed to COVID-19. Sequencing input: PBMCs or T cells enriched from blood (not recorded which). The chain links TRBV18 to TRBJ1-1, with 8 bases matching TRBD1. In DNA, the CDR3 is TGTGCCAGCTCACCGTATCAGGGGGCAGAGGCTGAAGCTTTCTTT. It encodes CASSPYQGAEAEAFF.